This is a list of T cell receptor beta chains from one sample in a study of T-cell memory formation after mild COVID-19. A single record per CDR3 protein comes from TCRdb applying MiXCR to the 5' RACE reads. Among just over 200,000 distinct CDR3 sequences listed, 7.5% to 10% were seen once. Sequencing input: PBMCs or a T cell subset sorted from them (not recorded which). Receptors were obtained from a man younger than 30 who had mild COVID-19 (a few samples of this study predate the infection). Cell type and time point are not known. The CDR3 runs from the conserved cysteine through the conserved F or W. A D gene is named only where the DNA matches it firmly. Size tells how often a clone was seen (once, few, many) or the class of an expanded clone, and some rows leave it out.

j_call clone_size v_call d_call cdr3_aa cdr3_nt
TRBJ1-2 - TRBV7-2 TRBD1 CASSLGGQNYGYTF TGTGCCAGCAGCTTGGGGGGACAGAACTATGGCTACACCTTC
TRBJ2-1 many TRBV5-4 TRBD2 CASSSVFLGGGTSGVNEQFF TGTGCCAGCAGCTCGGTATTTTTGGGGGGAGGGACTAGCGGGGTGAATGAGCAGTTCTTC
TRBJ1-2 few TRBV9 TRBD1 CASSVEGGGIVGYTF TGTGCCAGCAGCGTAGAAGGAGGGGGCATCGTCGGCTACACCTTC
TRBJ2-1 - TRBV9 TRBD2 CASSVVGGLAYNEQFF TGTGCCAGCAGCGTAGTGGGGGGACTAGCGTACAATGAGCAGTTCTTC
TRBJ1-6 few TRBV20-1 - CSARRGADSPLHF TGCAGTGCTAGACGGGGGGCAGATTCACCCCTCCACTTT
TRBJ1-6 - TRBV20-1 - CSARDSGSEALHF TGCAGTGCTAGAGATTCCGGCTCAGAGGCCCTCCACTTT
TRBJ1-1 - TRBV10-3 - CSISSRGSGTEAFF TGTTCCATCAGTAGTAGGGGTTCGGGCACTGAAGCTTTCTTT
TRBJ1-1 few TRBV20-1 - CSARLGGGNTEAFF TGCAGTGCTAGATTGGGGGGCGGGAACACTGAAGCTTTCTTT
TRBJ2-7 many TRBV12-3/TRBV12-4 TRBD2 CASRQPGLGEQYF TGTGCCAGCAGACAACCGGGACTAGGCGAGCAGTACTTC
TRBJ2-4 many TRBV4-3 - CASSRPPGKGVINIQYF TGCGCCAGCAGCCGCCCACCTGGGAAGGGAGTAATAAACATTCAGTACTTC
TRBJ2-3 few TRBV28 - CASRSSNTQYF TGTGCCAGCAGATCTAGTAACACGCAGTATTTT
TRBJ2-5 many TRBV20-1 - CSARDPSLGVRETQYF TGCAGTGCTAGAGATCCGTCGCTGGGGGTCCGGGAGACCCAGTACTTC
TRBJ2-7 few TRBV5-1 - CASSLEVEQYF TGCGCCAGCAGCTTGGAGGTTGAGCAGTACTTC
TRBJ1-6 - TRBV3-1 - CASSQEQRSNSPLHF TGTGCCAGCAGCCAAGAGCAGAGATCGAATTCACCCCTCCACTTT
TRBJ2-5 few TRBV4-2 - CASSQDRRGLQETQYF TGTGCCAGCAGCCAAGATCGCCGGGGGCTCCAAGAGACCCAGTACTTC
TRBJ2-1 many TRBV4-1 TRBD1 CASSLHGTGGDEQFF TGCGCCAGCAGCCTCCACGGGACAGGGGGAGATGAGCAGTTCTTC
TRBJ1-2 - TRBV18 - CASSLGEVGYGYTF TGTGCCAGCTCGCTTGGTGAGGTCGGCTATGGCTACACCTTC
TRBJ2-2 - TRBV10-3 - CAISGQVDTGELFF TGTGCCATCAGTGGACAAGTAGACACCGGGGAGCTGTTTTTT
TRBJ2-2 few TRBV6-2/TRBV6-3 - CASSHRDRNTGELFF TGTGCCAGCAGCCACCGTGACAGGAACACCGGGGAGCTGTTTTTT
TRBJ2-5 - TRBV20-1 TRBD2 CSGWTSGYPRETQYF TGCAGTGGTTGGACTAGCGGTTATCCTAGGGAGACCCAGTACTTC
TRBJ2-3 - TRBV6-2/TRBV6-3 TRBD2 CASRHTSGSDTQYF TGTGCCAGCAGACACACTAGCGGATCAGATACGCAGTATTTT
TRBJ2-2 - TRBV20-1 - CSAGDRRNTGELFF TGCAGTGCTGGTGACAGGAGGAACACCGGGGAGCTGTTTTTT
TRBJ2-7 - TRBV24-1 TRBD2 CATSEPGLAAYEQYF TGTGCCACCAGTGAGCCGGGACTAGCGGCCTACGAGCAGTACTTC
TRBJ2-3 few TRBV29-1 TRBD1 CSVPRTGGYTDTQYF TGCAGCGTTCCGCGGACAGGGGGTTACACAGATACGCAGTATTTT
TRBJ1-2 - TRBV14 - CASSPDRSLGYTF TGTGCCAGCAGCCCCGACAGGAGTTTAGGGTACACCTTC
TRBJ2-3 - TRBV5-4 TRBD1 CASSQDRGDTQYF TGTGCCAGCAGCCAAGACAGGGGCGATACGCAGTATTTT